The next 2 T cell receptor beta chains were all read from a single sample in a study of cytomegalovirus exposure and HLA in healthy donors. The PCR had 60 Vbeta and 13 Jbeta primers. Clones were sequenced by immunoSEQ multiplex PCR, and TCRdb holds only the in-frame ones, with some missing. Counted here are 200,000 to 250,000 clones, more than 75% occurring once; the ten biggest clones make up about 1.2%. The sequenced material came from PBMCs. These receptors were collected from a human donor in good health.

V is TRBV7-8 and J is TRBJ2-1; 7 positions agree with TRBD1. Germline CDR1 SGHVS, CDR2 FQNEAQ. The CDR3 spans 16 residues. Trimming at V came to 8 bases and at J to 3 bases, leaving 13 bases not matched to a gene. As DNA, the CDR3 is TGTGCCAGCTTGAGGAGCCGGACAGGAGTCTACAATGAGCAGTTCTTC. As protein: CASLRSRTGVYNEQFF.

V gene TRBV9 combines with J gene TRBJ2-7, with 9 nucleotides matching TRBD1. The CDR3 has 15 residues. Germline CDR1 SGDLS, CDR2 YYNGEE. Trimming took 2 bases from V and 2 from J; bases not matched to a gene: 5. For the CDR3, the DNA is TGTGCCAGCAGCGTTGAGACAGGGGGAACCTACGAGCAGTACTTC. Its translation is CASSVETGGTYEQYF.